This T cell receptor (beta chain) is from a study of PD-L1 blockade in urothelial cancer (dated by TCRdb to about 2017). For the study in its entirety: All patients started therapy in the mid-2010s and received atezolizumab 1,200 mg intravenously every 3 weeks. Blood samples were analyzed at two time points: 3 weeks after treatment start (second dose) and 6 weeks after treatment start. Pretreatment tumor samples, along with matched peripheral blood collected serially before and after atezolizumab treatment, underwent TCR sequencing. Blood samples gave a median of 141,255 T cells and approximately 80,000 unique TCRs, with a median clonality of about 0.078. About 85% of the roughly 29 patients were identified as males with urothelial cancer of bladder origin, and a prior smoking history was reported by 18 of 29 patients. Patients had an ECOG performance status of 0 or 1 and had received between 0 and 3 prior chemotherapy regimens. Durable clinical benefit was achieved by nine patients but not by the remaining 20. An exploratory multi-omic analysis was conducted of the somatic, immune and clinical correlates of response to PD-L1 blockade with atezolizumab in urothelial cancer. Pretreatment blood TCR-seq was available for about 27 patients, at least one posttreatment blood collection was obtained for 25 or so patients, and tumor TCR-seq was available for 25 or so patients. In the same patients, pretreatment tumors underwent whole exome sequencing and RNA sequencing in addition to TCR sequencing. Durable clinical benefit meant progression-free survival longer than 6 months, and TCR features were also tested against progression-free and overall survival. What the study reported, not specific to this receptor: Small sample size (n ≈ 29) and many exploratory analyses mean the results are intended to be hypothesis-generating. Patients with durable benefit showed greater expansion of tumor-associated TCR clones in peripheral blood 3 weeks after starting treatment (n of about 21, p = 0.022). Improved progression-free and overall survival was found to be associated with pretreatment peripheral blood TCR clonality below the median.

The cohort comprised 25 to 35 patients with locally advanced or metastatic urothelial carcinoma treated at Memorial Sloan Kettering on a trial protocol. Peripheral blood mononuclear cells were collected pretreatment and during treatment, at between 1 and 8 total time points per patient. The Qiagen DNeasy Blood extraction kit was used to purify genomic DNA from total PBMCs and tumor samples. PBMCs were collected pretreatment and during treatment, and were isolated and stored as previously described. The junction shows trimming of 6 bases on V and 0 bases on J, plus 12 bases between the germline ends. The CDR3, from cysteine to phenylalanine, totals 15 residues. Just the 45-base CDR3 DNA is kept, in frame starting at base 1. CDR1 and CDR2 were assigned from the germline V gene as MDHEN and SYDVKM. Remarks on this clone: Its antigen is currently not known. Base qualities are not provided; no much larger clone lies one nucleotide away.

To estimate absolute template abundance from read counts, synthetic TCR analog templates were spiked into each PCR. The immunoSEQ assay used bias-controlled V and J gene primers to amplify TCRbeta CDR3 regions from genomic DNA. Sequencing of rearranged TCRbeta segments was performed at approximately 20X coverage. The paper's data handling went like this. Clustering was used to correct sequencing errors, and CDR3s were annotated against IMGT to assign V, D and J genes. Out-of-frame and stop-codon sequences were excluded, and only productive TCRbeta rearrangements were used in downstream analyses. To compute clonality, Shannon entropy was normalized by the log of the number of unique productive sequences and then subtracted from one. Fisher's exact test with Benjamini-Hochberg correction, using a cutoff of adjusted p below 0.01, was how clones that differed between time points or between blood and tumor were identified. TCRdb carries this immuneACCESS record with in-frame sequences only. Its versions omit some clonotypes, under half of them owing to an unresolved V gene in the studies checked, with the rest unexplained. The V and J calls and clone size come from that table; D and trimming were worked out from the DNA. The sample table contains about 24,000 clones; only one count was recorded for roughly 84% of them. Around 9.5% of the sample is taken by the ten largest.

Sequenced material: PBMCs, taken around atezolizumab (anti-PD-L1) treatment. The receptor's source is a man aged 70 or older with urothelial cancer. This chain joins TRBV28 to TRBJ2-1; a tentative D match to TRBD2 spans 5 bases. The CDR3 region reads CASRLEANSYNEQFF. Here is the DNA: TGTGCCAGCAGACTAGAAGCGAACTCCTACAATGAGCAGTTCTTC. The full variable domain, completed from the reference TRBV28 and TRBJ2-1 proteins outside the CDR3, reads DVKVTQSSRYLVKRTGEKVFLECVQDMDHENMFWYRQDPGLGLRLIYFSYDVKMKEKGDIPEGYSVSREKKERFSLILESASTNQTSMYLCASRLEANSYNEQFFGPGTRLTVL.